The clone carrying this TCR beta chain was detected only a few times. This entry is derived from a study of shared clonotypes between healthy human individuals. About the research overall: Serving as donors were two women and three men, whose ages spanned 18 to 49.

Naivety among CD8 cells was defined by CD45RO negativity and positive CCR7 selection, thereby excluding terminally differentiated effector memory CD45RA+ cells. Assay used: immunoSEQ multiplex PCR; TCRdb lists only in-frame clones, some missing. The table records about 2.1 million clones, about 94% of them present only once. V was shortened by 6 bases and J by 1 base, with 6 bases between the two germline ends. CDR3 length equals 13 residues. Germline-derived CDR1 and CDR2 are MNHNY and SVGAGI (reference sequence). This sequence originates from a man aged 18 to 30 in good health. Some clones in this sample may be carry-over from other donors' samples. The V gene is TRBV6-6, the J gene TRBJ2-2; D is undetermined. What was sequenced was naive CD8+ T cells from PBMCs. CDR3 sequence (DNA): TGTGCCAGCAGGCTTTTGAACACCGGGGAGCTGTTTTTT. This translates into CASRLLNTGELFF.